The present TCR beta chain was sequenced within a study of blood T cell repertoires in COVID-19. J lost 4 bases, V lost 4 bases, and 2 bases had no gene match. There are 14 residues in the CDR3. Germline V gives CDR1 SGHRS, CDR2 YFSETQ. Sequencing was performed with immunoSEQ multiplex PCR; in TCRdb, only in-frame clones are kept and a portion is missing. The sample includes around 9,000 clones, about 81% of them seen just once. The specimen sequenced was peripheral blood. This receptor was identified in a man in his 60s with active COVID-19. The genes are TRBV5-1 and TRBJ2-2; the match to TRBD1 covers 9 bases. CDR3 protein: CASSNRGRTGELFF. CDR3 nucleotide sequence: TGCGCCAGCAGCAACAGGGGGCGCACCGGGGAGCTGTTTTTT. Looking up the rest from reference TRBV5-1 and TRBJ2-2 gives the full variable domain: KAGVTQTPRYLIKTRGQQVTLSCSPISGHRSVSWYQQTPGQGLQFLFEYFSETQRNKGNFPGRFSGRQFSNSRSEMNVSTLELGDSALYLCASSNRGRTGELFFGEGSRLTVL.